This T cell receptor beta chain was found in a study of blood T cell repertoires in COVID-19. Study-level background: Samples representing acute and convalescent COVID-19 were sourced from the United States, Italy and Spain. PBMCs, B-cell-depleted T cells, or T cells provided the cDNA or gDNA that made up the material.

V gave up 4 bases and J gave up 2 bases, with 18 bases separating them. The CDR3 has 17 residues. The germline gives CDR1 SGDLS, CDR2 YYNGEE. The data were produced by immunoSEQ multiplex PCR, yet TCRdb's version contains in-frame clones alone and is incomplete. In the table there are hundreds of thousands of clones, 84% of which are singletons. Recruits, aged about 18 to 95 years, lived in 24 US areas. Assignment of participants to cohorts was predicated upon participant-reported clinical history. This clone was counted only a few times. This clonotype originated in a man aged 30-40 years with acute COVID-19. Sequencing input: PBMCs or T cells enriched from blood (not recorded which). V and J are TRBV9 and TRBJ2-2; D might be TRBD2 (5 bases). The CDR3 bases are TGTGCCAGCAGCCCCCGTTTGAGGAGCGGAAACACCGGGGAGCTGTTTTTT. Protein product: CASSPRLRSGNTGELFF. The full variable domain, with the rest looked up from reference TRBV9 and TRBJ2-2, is DSGVTQTPKHLITATGQRVTLRCSPRSGDLSVYWYQQSLDQGLQFLIQYYNGEERAKGNILERFSAQQFPDLHSELNLSSLELGDSALYFCASSPRLRSGNTGELFFGEGSRLTVL.